Sequencing of this T cell receptor (beta chain) was carried out in a study of beta chain features in type 1 diabetes. The investigators reverse transcribed all of the isolated RNA, so they sequenced expressed TCRB transcripts. Sequenced by immunoSEQ multiplex PCR; TCRdb stores in-frame clones only, minus some. The repertoire holds nearly 350,000 clones, approximately 8.2% seen once, with less than 0.45% in the top ten. Germline V lookup: CDR1 SGHNT, CDR2 YYREEE (reference sequence). Trimming at V came to 1 base and at J to 6 bases, leaving 12 bases not matched to a gene. This CDR3 has 17 residues. The sample holds many counts of this clone.

The rearrangement joins TRBV5-4 to TRBJ2-1; TRBD1 matches 8 bases. The TCR originated in a woman in her late teens or twenties in good health. Sample: central memory CD4+ T cells from blood. CDR3 DNA sequence: TGTGCCAGCAGCTTGCGCCTAAATCAGGGGGCTGGCAATGAGCAGTTCTTC. Its translation: CASSLRLNQGAGNEQFF.